What follows describes a single T cell receptor (beta chain). The table came from immunoSEQ multiplex PCR; TCRdb's copy has only in-frame clones and leaves some out. The sample lists around 70,000 clones; around 94% were seen once. These data belong to a study of T cell changes during pregnancy in multiple sclerosis. Trimming removed 10 bases from V and 3 bases from J; junction bases left unmatched: 10. The CDR3 is 14 residues long. Germline V gives CDR1 ENHRY, CDR2 SYGVKD. The V call is TRBV10-3, the J call TRBJ2-7, with 9 bases lining up with TRBD1. This clonotype originated in a female donor with multiple sclerosis, enrolled in a pregnancy study. Source: peripheral blood, taken in the third trimester of pregnancy. CDR3 coding DNA: TGTGCCACCCTCGGCGGGACAGGGATCTACGAGCAGTACTTC. It codes for CATLGGTGIYEQYF.